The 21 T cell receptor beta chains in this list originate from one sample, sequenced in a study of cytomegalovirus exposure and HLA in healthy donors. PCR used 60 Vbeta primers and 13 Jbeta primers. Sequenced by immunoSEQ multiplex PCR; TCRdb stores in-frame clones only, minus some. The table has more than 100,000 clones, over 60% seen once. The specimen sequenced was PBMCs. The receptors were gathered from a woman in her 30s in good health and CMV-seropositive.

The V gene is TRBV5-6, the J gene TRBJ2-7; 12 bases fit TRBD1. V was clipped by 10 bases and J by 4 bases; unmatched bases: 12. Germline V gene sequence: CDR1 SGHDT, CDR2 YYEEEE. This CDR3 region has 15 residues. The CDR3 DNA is TGTGCCTCCTTCCCGGGACAGGGGGCGGCTTACGAGCAGTACTTC. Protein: CASFPGQGAAYEQYF.

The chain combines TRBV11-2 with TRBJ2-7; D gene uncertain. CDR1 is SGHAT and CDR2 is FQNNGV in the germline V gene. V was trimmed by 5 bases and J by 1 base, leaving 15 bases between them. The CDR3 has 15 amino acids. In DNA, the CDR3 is TGTGCCAGCAGCCCCACCCTGCAGGCGTCCTACGAGCAGTACTTC. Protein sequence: CASSPTLQASYEQYF.

The CDR3 loop is CASSTATTDSYNSPLHF. Written as DNA, the CDR3 is TGTGCCAGTAGTACCGCAACGACAGACTCCTATAATTCACCCCTCCACTTT. The chain joins TRBV19 to TRBJ1-6; D is perhaps TRBD1 (5 bases). CDR1 LNHDA and CDR2 SQIVND come from the germline V gene (reference sequence). The length of the CDR3 is 17 residues. Trimming removed 4 bases from V and 0 bases from J, with 13 bases in between.

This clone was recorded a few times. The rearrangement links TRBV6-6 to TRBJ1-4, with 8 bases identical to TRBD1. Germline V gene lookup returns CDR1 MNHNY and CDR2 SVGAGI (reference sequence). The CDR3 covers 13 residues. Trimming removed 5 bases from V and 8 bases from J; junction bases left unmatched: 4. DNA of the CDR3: TGTGCCAGCAGTAGACAGGGGCGAGAAAAACTGTTTTTT. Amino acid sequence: CASSRQGREKLFF.

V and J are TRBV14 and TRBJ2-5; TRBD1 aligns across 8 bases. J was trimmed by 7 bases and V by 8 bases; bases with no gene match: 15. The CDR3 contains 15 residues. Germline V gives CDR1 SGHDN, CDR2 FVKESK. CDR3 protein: CASRPGQGPRGTQYF. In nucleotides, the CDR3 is TGTGCCAGCCGACCCGGACAGGGCCCTCGGGGGACCCAGTACTTC.

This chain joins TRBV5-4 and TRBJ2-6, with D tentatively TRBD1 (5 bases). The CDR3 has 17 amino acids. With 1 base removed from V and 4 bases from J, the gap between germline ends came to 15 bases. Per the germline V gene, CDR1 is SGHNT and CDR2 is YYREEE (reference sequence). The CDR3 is CASSLIRESAGANVLTF. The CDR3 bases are TGTGCCAGCAGCTTGATCAGGGAAAGTGCCGGGGCCAACGTCCTGACTTTC.

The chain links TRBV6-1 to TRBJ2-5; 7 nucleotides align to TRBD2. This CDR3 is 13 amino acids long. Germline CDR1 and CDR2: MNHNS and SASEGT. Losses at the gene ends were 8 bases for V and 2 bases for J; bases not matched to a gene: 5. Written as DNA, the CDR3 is TGTGCCAGCCGATGGGGGGGGCAAGAGACCCAGTACTTC. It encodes CASRWGGQETQYF.

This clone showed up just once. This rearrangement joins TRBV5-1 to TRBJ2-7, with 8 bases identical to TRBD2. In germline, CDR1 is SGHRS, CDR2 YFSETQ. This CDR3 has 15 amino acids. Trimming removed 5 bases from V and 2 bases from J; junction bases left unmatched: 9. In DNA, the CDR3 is TGCGCCAGCAGGTCCAGCGGGGGCTTAGCCTACGAGCAGTACTTC. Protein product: CASRSSGGLAYEQYF.

CDR3 amino acids: CASSFSGQGNEKLFF. The CDR3 DNA follows: TGTGCCAGCAGTTTTTCCGGACAGGGTAATGAAAAACTGTTTTTT. The rearrangement joins TRBV27 to TRBJ1-4; 8 nucleotides align to TRBD1. With V trimmed by 3 bases and J by 4 bases, 4 bases remained unmatched. This CDR3 is 15 amino acids long. The germline gives CDR1 MNHEY, CDR2 SMNVEV (reference sequence).

CDR3 DNA sequence: TGTGCCAGCAGCTTAGCTGGGAGCTCCTACAATGAGCAGTTCTTC. It is translated as CASSLAGSSYNEQFF. This chain connects TRBV7-6 to TRBJ2-1; maybe TRBD2 (5 bases). The germline V gene has CDR1 SGHVS and CDR2 FNYEAQ. The CDR3 loop spans 15 amino acids. The V end was cut by 0 bases, the J end by 0 bases, with 6 bases between. The full variable domain, its missing parts supplied by reference TRBV7-6 and TRBJ2-1, is GAGVSQSPRYKVTKRGQDVALRCDPISGHVSLYWYRQALGQGPEFLTYFNYEAQQDKSGLPNDRFSAERPEGSISTLTIQRTEQRDSAMYRCASSLAGSSYNEQFFGPGTRLTVL.

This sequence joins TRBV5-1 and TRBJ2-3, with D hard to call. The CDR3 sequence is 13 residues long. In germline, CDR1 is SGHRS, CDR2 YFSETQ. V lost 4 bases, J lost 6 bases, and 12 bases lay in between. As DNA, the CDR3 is TGCGCCAGCAGCGAGCAAATTCGTGATACGCAGTATTTT. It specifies CASSEQIRDTQYF.

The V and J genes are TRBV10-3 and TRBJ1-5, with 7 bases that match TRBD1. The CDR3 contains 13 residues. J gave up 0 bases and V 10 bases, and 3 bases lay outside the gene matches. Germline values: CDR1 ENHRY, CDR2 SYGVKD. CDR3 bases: TGTGCCACCCGGGACAGTAGCAATCAGCCCCAGCATTTT. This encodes CATRDSSNQPQHF.

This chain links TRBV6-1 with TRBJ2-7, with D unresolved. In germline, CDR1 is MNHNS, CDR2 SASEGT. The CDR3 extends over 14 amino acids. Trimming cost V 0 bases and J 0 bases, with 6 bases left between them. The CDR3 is CASSEAMSSYEQYF. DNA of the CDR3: TGTGCCAGCAGTGAAGCGATGAGCTCCTACGAGCAGTACTTC.

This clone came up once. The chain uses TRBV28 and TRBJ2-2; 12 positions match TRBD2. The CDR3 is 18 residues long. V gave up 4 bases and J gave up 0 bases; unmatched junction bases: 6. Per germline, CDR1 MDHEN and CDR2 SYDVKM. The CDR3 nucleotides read TGTGCCAGCAGTTCCAGGCTAGCGGGGGGGACGAACACCGGGGAGCTGTTTTTT. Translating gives CASSSRLAGGTNTGELFF.

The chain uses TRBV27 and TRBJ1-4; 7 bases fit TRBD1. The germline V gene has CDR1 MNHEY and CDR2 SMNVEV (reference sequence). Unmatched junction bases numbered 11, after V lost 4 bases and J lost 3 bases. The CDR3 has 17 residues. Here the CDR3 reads CASSYSTGSRPNEKLFF. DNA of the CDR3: TGTGCCAGCAGTTACTCGACAGGGTCTCGCCCTAATGAAAAACTGTTTTTT.

The CDR3 DNA is TGCAGTGCTAGCCGTGGGAGCGAGCAGTACTTC. The encoded protein is CSASRGSEQYF. The J gene is TRBJ2-7, the V gene TRBV20-1; the D gene is possibly TRBD2 (5 bases). V gave up 3 bases and J gave up 6 bases, with 9 bases separating them. CDR1 DFQATT and CDR2 SNEGSKA come from the germline V gene (reference sequence). CDR3 length: 11 residues.

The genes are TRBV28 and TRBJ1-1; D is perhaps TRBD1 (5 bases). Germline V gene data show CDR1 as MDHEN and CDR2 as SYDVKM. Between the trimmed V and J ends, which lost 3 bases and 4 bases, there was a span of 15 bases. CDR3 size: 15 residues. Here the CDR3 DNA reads TGTGCCAGCAGTTTGCACACAGGAATGGGCACTGAAGCTTTCTTT. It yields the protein CASSLHTGMGTEAFF.

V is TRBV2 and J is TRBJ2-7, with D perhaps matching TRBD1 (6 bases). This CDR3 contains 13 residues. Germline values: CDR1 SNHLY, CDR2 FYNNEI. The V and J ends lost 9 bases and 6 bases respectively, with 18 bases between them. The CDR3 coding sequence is TGTGCCAGTGCCCGCCAATCAGGGGTCGAGCAGTACTTC. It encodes CASARQSGVEQYF. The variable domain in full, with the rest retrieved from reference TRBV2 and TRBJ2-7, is EPEVTQTPSHQVTQMGQEVILRCVPISNHLYFYWYRQILGQKVEFLVSFYNNEISEKSEIFDDQFSVERPDGSNFTLKIRSTKLEDSAMYFCASARQSGVEQYFGPGTRLTVT.

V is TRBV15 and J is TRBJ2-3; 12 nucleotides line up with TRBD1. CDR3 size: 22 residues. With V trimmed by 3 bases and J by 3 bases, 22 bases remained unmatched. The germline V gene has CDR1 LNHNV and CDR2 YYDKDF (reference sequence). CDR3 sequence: CATSRSARDRGLIGGPTDTQYF. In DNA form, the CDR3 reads TGTGCCACCAGCAGGTCCGCTCGGGACAGGGGGCTTATCGGTGGCCCAACAGATACGCAGTATTTT.

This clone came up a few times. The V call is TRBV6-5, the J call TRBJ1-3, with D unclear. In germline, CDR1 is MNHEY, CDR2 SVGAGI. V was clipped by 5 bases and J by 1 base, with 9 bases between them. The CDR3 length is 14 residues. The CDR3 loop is CASSVKLSGNTIYF. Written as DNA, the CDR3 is TGTGCCAGCAGTGTAAAGCTTTCTGGAAACACCATATATTTT.

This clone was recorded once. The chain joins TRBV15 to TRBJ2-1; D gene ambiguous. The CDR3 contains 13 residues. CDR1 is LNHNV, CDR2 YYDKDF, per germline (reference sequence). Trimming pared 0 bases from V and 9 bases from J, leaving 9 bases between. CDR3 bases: TGTGCCACCAGCAGAGATTCGGGTTTTGAGCAGTTCTTC. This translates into CATSRDSGFEQFF.